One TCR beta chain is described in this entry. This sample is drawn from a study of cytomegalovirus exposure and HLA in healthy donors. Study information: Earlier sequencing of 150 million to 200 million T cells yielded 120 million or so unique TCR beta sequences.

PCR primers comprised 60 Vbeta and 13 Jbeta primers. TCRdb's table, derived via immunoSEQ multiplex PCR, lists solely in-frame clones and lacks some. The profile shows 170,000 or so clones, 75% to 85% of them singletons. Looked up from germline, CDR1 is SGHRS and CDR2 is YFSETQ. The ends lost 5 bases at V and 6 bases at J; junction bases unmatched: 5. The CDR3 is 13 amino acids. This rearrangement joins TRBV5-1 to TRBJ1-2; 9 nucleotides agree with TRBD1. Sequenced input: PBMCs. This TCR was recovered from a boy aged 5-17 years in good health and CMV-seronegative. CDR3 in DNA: TGCGCCAGCAGACAGGACAGGGGTAATGGCTACACCTTC. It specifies CASRQDRGNGYTF. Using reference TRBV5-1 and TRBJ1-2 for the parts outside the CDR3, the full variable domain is KAGVTQTPRYLIKTRGQQVTLSCSPISGHRSVSWYQQTPGQGLQFLFEYFSETQRNKGNFPGRFSGRQFSNSRSEMNVSTLELGDSALYLCASRQDRGNGYTFGSGTRLTVV.